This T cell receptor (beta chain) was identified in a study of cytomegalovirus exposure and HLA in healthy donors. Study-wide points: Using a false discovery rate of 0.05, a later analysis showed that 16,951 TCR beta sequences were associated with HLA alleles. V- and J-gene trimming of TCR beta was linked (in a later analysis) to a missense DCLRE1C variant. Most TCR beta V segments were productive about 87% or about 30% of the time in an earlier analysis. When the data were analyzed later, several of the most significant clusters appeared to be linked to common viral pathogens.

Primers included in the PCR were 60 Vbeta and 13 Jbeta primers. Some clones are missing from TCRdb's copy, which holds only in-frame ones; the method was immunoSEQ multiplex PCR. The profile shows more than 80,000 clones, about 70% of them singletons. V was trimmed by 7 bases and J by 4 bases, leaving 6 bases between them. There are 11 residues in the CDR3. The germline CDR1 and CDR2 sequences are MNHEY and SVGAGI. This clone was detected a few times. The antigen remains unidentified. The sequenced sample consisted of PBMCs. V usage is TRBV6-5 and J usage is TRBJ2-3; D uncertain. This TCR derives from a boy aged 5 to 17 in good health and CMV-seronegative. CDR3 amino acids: CASTNSDTQYF. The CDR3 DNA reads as TGTGCCAGCACCAATTCAGATACGCAGTATTTT.